The sample holds many counts of the clone carrying this T cell receptor beta chain. Its antigen is currently unknown. On the day of bone marrow donation, the related graft donor provided peripheral blood. The record originates from a study of T cells after posttransplantation cyclophosphamide. Only in-frame clones appear in the TCRdb table, and some are missing; sequencing was by immunoSEQ multiplex PCR. The sample shows approximately 27,000 clones, none of them appearing just once. V dropped 10 bases and J dropped 5; count of bases not matched to a gene: 7. Germline V gene data show CDR1 as MNHNS and CDR2 as SASEGT. CDR3 size: 14 residues. General study findings and limits: TRB clonality was highly associated with recipient CMV seropositivity and reactivation. TRB overlap between skin or GI tissue T cells and blood was limited.

The chain joins TRBV6-1 to TRBJ1-6, with 8 bases matching TRBD1. Source material: PBMCs. The TCR originated in a man aged 50-60 years in good health, CMV-negative, and a related stem cell transplant donor. CDR3 DNA: TGTGCCACCGATATGACAGGGGATAATTCACCCCTCCACTTT. Translating gives CATDMTGDNSPLHF.